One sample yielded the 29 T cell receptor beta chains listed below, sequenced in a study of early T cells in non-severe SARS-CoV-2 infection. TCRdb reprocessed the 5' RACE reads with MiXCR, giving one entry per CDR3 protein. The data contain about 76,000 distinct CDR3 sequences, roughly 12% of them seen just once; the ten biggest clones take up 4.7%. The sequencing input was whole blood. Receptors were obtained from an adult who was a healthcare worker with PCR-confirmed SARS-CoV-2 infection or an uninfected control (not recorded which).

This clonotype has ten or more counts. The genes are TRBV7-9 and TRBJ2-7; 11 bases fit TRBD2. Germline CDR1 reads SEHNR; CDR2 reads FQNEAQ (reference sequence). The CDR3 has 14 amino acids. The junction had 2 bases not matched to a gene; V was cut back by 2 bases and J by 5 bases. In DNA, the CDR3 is TGTGCCAGCAGCTTACTAGCGGGAGGACACGAGCAGTACTTC. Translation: CASSLLAGGHEQYF.

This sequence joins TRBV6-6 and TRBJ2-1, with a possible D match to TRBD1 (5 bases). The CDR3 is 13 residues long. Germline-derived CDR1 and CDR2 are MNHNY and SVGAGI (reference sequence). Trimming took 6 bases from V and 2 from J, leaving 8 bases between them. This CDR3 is CASSPGTYNEQFF. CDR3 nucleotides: TGTGCCAGCAGCCCAGGGACCTACAATGAGCAGTTCTTC.

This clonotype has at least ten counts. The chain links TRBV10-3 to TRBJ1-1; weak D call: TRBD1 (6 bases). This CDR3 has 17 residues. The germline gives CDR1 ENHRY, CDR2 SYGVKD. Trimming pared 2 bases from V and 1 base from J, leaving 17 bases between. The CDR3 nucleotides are TGTGCCATCAGTGAGGTGGGACACCCTCAAGGGAACACTGAAGCTTTCTTT. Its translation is CAISEVGHPQGNTEAFF.

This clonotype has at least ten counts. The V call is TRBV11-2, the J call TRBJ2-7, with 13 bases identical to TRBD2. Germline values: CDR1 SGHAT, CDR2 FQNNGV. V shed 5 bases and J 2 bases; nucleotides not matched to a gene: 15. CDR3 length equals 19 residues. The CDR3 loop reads CASSPPWTSGGPQAYEQYF. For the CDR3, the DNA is TGTGCCAGCAGCCCCCCGTGGACTAGCGGGGGCCCCCAGGCCTACGAGCAGTACTTC.

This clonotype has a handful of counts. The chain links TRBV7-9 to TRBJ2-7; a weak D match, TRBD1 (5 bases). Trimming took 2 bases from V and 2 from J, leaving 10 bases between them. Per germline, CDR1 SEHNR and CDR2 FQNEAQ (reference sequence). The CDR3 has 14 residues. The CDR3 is CASSLLVGAYEQYF. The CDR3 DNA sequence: TGTGCCAGCAGCTTACTGGTAGGGGCCTACGAGCAGTACTTC.

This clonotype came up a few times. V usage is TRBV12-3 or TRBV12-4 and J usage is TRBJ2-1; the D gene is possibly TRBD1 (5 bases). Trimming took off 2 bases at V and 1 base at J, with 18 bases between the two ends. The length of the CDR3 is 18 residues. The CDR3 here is CASSLSHRRGLSYNEQFF. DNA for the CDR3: TGTGCCAGCAGTTTATCCCATCGTAGGGGTCTGTCCTACAATGAGCAGTTCTTC.

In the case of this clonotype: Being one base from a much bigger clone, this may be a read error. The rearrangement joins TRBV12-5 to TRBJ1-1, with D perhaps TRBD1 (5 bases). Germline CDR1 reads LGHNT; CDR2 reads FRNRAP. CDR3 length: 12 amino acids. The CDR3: CAGGPGGTEAFF. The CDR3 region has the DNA TGTGCTGGTGGTCCGGGGGGAACTGAAGCTTTCTTT.

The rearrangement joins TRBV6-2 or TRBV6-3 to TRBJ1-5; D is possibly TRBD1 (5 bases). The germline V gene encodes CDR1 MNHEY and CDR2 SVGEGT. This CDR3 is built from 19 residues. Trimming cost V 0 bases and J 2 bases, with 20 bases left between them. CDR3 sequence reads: CASSYSSGHLTRGNQPQHF. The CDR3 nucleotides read TGTGCCAGCAGTTACTCTTCCGGACATCTTACGAGGGGCAATCAGCCCCAGCATTTT.

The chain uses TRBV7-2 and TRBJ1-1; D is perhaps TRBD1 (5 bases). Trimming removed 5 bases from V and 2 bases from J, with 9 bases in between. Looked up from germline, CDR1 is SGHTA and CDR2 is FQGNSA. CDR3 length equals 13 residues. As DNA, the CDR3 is TGTGCCAGCAGCAGACAGTTTAACACTGAAGCTTTCTTT. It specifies CASSRQFNTEAFF.

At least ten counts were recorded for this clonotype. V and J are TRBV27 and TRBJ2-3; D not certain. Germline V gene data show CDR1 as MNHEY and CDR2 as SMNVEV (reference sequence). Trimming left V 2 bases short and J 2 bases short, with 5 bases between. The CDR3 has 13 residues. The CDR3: CASSLGDTDTQYF. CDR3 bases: TGTGCCAGCAGTTTAGGAGACACAGATACGCAGTATTTT.

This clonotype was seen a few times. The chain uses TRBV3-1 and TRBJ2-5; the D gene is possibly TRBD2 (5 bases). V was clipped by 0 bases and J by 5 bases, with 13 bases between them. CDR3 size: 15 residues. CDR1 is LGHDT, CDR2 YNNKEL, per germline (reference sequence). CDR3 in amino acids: CASSQDNLASETQYF. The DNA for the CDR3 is TGTGCCAGCAGCCAAGATAATCTAGCCAGTGAGACCCAGTACTTC.

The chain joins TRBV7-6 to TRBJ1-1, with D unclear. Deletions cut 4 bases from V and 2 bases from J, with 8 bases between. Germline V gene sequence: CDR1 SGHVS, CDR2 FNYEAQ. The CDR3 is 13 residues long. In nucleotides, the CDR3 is TGTGCCAGCAGCTCGGACGATAACACTGAAGCTTTCTTT. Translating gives CASSSDDNTEAFF.

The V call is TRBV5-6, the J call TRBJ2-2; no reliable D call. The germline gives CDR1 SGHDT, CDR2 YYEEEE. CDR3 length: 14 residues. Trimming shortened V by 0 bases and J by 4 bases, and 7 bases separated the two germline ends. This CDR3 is CASSLGRFTGELFF. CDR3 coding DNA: TGTGCCAGCAGCTTGGGACGGTTCACCGGGGAGCTGTTTTTT.

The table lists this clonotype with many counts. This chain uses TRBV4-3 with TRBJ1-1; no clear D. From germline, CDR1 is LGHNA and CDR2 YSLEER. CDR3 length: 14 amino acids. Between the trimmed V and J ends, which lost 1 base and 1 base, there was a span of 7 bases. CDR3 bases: TGCGCCAGCAGCCAAGCCGGACGGAACACTGAAGCTTTCTTT. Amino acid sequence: CASSQAGRNTEAFF.

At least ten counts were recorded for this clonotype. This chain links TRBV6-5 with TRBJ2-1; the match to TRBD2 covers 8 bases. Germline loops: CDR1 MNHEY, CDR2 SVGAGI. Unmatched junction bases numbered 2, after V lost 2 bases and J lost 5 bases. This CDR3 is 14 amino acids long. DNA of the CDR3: TGTGCCAGCAGTTACAGCGGGGGTAACAATGAGCAGTTCTTC. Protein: CASSYSGGNNEQFF.

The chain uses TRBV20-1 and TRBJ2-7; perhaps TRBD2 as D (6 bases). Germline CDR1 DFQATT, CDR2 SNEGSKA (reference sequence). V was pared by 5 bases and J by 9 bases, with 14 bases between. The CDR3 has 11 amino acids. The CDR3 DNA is TGCAGTGCTTCCCACCCCGGGAGGCAGTACTTC. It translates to CSASHPGRQYF.

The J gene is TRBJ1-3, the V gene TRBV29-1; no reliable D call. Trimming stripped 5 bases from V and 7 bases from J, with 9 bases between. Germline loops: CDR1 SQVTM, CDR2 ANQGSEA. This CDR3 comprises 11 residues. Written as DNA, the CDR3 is TGCAGCGTTTCCACCGGGAACACCATATATTTT. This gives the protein CSVSTGNTIYF.

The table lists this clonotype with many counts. The CDR3 region has the DNA TGTGCCAGTAGTTTACAGGGGGTCGGGACCTACAATGAGCAGTTCTTC. Residues: CASSLQGVGTYNEQFF. The V gene is TRBV19, the J gene TRBJ2-1, with TRBD1 identical over 8 bases. There are 16 residues in the CDR3. The trim removed 5 bases at V and 2 bases at J, leaving 8 bases unmatched. Germline CDR1 reads LNHDA; CDR2 reads SQIVND (reference sequence).

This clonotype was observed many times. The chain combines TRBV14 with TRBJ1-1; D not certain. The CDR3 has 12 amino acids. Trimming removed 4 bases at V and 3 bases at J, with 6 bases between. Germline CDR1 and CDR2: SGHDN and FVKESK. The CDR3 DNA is TGTGCCAGCAGCCGGCGTCACACTGAAGCTTTCTTT. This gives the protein CASSRRHTEAFF.

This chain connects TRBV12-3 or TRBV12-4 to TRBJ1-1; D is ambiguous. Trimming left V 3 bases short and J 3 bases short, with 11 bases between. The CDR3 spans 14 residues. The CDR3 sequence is CASSFNTGDTEAFF. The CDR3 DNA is TGTGCCAGCAGTTTTAATACTGGGGACACTGAAGCTTTCTTT.

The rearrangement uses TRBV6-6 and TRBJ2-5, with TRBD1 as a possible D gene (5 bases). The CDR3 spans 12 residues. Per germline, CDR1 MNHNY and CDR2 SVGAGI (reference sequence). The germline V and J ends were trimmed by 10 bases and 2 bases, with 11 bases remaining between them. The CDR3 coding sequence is TGTGCCACAGGGCCCATACAAGAGACCCAGTACTTC. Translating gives CATGPIQETQYF.

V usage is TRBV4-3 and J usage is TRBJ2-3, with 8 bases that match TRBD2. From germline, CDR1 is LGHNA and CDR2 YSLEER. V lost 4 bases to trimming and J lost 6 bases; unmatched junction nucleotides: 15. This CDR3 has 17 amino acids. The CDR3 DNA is TGCGCCAGCAGCCGTGGTAATCGGGGGGGCGGTATGGATACGCAGTATTTT. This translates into CASSRGNRGGGMDTQYF.

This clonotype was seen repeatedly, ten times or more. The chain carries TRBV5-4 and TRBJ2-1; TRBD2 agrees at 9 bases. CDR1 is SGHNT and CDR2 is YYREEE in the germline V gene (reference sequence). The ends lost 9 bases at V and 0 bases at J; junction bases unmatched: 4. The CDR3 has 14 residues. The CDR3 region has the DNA TGTGCCACCAGAGCGGGGGGCTCCTACAATGAGCAGTTCTTC. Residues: CATRAGGSYNEQFF.

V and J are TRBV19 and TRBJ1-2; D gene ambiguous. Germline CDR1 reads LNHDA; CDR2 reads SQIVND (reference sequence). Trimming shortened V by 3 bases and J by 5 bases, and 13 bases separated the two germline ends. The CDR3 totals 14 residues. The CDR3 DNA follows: TGTGCCAGTAGTATCCGAGACAAAAGTTATGGCTACACCTTC. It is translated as CASSIRDKSYGYTF.

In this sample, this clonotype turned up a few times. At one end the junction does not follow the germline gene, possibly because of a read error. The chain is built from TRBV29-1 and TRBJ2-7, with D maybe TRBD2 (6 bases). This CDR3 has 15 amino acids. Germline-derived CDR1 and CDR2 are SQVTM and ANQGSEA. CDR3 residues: CSVEGVVAVAYDQYF. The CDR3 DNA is TGCAGCGTTGAAGGCGTAGTAGCGGTGGCCTACGATCAGTACTTC.

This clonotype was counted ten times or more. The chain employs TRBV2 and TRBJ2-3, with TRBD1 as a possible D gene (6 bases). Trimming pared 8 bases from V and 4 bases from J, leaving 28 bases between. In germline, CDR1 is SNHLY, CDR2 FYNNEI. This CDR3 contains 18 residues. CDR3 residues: CASRSLADPWGRADTQYF. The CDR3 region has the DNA TGTGCCAGCCGGTCATTAGCTGATCCCTGGGGGCGAGCAGATACGCAGTATTTT.

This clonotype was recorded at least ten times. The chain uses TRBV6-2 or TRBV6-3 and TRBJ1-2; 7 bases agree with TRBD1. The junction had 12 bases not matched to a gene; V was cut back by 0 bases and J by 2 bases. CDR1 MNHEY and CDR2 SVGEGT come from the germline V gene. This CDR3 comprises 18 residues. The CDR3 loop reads CASSYSTGTGRGNYGYTF. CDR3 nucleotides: TGTGCCAGCAGTTACTCGACAGGGACTGGCCGAGGAAACTATGGCTACACCTTC.

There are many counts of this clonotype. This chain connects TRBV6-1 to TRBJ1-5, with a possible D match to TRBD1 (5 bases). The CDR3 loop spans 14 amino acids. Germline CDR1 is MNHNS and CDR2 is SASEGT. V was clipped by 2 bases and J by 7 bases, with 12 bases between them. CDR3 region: CASSELGDSQPQHF. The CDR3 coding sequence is TGTGCCAGCAGTGAACTGGGGGATTCCCAGCCCCAGCATTTT.

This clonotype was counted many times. CDR3 nucleotide sequence: TGCGCCAGCAGCCATGCTGCCGGGACAGCAACTAACTATGGCTACACCTTC. Its translation is CASSHAAGTATNYGYTF. The chain employs TRBV4-3 and TRBJ1-2, with 7 bases identical to TRBD1. Trimming removed 3 bases from V and 0 bases from J; junction bases left unmatched: 10. CDR1 is LGHNA, CDR2 YSLEER, per germline. The length of the CDR3 is 17 residues.